The source of this T cell receptor beta chain is a study of Graves' ophthalmopathy and Graves' hyperthyroidism (dated by TCRdb to 2016 to 2019). Background on the whole study: Peripheral blood was collected at initial diagnosis, before any treatment. Following sampling, methimazole starting at 30 mg daily was administered to hyperthyroidism patients, and high-dose intravenous methylprednisolone was administered to ophthalmopathy patients. In total, 135 blood samples were TCR-sequenced: 43 ophthalmopathy, 75 hyperthyroidism and some 17 hyperthyroidism-to-ophthalmopathy patients. An independent validation cohort was composed of approximately 19 hyperthyroidism patients and some 16 patients who later progressed from hyperthyroidism to ophthalmopathy. To explore V-J signatures that separate ophthalmopathy from hyperthyroidism, a discovery set of about a hundred patients was enrolled, consisting of about 45 with ophthalmopathy and 55 to 65 with stable hyperthyroidism. In about six hyperthyroidism patients, the T-cell repertoires found in thyroid tissue were compared with those found in blood. The study used signatures of the TCR beta repertoire to tell Graves' ophthalmopathy apart from Graves' hyperthyroidism and to predict which patients would progress to ophthalmopathy.

Patients with ophthalmopathy had moderately to severely active disease, with a Clinical Activity Score of 3 or more, a NOSPECS grade of 4 or more, and a disease duration of less than 3 months. Anyone with other autoimmune diseases, uncontrolled infections, pregnancy or lactation was excluded from the study. Diagnosis relied on clinical symptoms, serum thyroxine, TRAb, thyroid ultrasound and orbital computed tomography. Ficoll-Paque density gradient centrifugation was used to isolate PBMCs from about 9 ml of fresh peripheral blood. Total RNA was extracted with Trizol reagent and quality-checked on an Agilent 2100 Bioanalyzer. For repertoire sequencing, the TCR beta CDR3 regions were amplified from RNA transcripts. The first round of RT-PCR was done with HTBI primers and the Qiagen OneStep RT-PCR kit, and was followed by a second round of multiplex PCR, then size selection and purification. The libraries underwent paired-end sequencing with 100 bp reads on an Illumina HiSeq2000. As for the authors' bioinformatics: SOAPnuke was used to process the reads, removing any read that contained adapters or uncalled bases, had a mean Phred below 15, or lacked an exact match to the constant primer or identifier. COPE v1.2.5 was used to merge high-quality paired reads. Each unique nucleotide sequence was treated as a clonotype, and MiTCR v1.1 was used to align the clonotypes to the IMGT TRB V, D and J references. The analysis was limited to V-J combinations with a frequency above 0.0001, which together covered 99% to 99.2% of the repertoires. For each V-J combination, a TCR clonal expansion and chaos score was defined as the ratio of F50 clonal expansion to chaos observed in the TCRdist matrix. Welch's t-statistics and random forest were used to reduce features to about a dozen V-J combinations, which were fed into a naive Bayes classifier. Thyroid-blood repertoire similarity was quantified with the Morisita-Horn index. The raw public data were reprocessed by TCRdb itself: fastp quality trimming at Q25, MiXCR clonotype calling, in-frame beta chains only. Each CDR3 protein appears once, grouped with its most common genes and DNA. TCRdb, not the authors, supplied the V and J calls. A total of 650,000 to 900,000 distinct CDR3 sequences appear in this sample, 40% of them only once. The top ten hold approximately 43% of the sample.

Taken from cysteine to phenylalanine, the CDR3 has 15 residues. Only the CDR3 part of the read is kept: 45 bases, read in frame from the first base. The germline V gene provides CDR1 WSHSY and CDR2 SAAADI. As concerns this clonotype: The clone's antigen remains unknown. Just one base apart from a much larger clone, this may be a read error.

What the work shows at the level of the full study, not this receptor alone: Most expanded thyroid clonotypes with a frequency above 0.001 also appeared in blood, which suggests that blood repertoires may reflect the immune response in the thyroid. Sample size was not statistically predetermined, and group allocation was not concealed from the investigators. Ophthalmopathy was separated from stable hyperthyroidism by the 13-signature model with around 89% sensitivity and roughly 82% specificity in cross-validation and with 80%/75% in the test set. In validation, the model predicted ophthalmopathy progression with 55% to 71% sensitivity and roughly 72% specificity; some twelve predicted patients were CT-confirmed with GO in a median of about 7.1 months.

This receptor chain uses TRBV10-2 and TRBJ2-7, and 8 bases in between align with TRBD1. TRBJ2-1 explains the end of the DNA better; the J call may be wrong. The origin of this receptor is an adult man with Graves' ophthalmopathy. Input material: peripheral blood. CDR3 protein: CASSGTGQGSYEQFF. The nucleotide sequence reads as follows: TGCGCCAGCAGTGGAACTGGACAGGGTTCCTACGAGCAGTTCTTC.